This T cell receptor beta chain was retrieved from a study of PD-L1 blockade in urothelial cancer. Described time point: pretreatment peripheral blood. Urothelial carcinoma in patients was locally advanced or metastatic. There were between 1 and 8 samples from each patient, taken pretreatment and on-treatment. The CDR3 spans 15 residues. CDR1 and CDR2 (germline): SEHNR, FQNEAQ (reference sequence). Trimming took 3 bases from V and 8 from J; bases not matched to a gene: 12. Spiking of synthetic TCR analog templates was performed in each PCR. Some clones are missing from TCRdb's copy, which holds only in-frame ones; the method was immunoSEQ multiplex PCR. This table has tens of thousands of clones, 80% to 90% appearing once.

Sample: PBMCs, taken around atezolizumab (anti-PD-L1) treatment. This TCR derives from a man in his 70s with urothelial cancer. J is TRBJ1-2 and V is TRBV7-9, with TRBD1 matching 7 bases. CDR3 sequence reads: CASSLPGQRAVGYTF. The CDR3 DNA reads TGTGCCAGCAGCTTGCCGGGACAGAGGGCGGTGGGCTACACCTTC.